This T cell receptor beta chain was identified in a study of blood T cell repertoires in COVID-19. Clinical history reported by participants formed the basis on which cohorts were assigned. A COVID-19 case had been met by exposed participants during the 2 weeks before study entry. The CDR3 extends over 12 amino acids. With 3 bases removed from V and 2 bases from J, the gap between germline ends came to 4 bases. Germline V gene data show CDR1 as SGHRS and CDR2 as YFSETQ. As originally analysed: For nucleated cells, counts were estimated from reference gene primer amplification. Clones were sequenced by immunoSEQ multiplex PCR, and TCRdb holds only the in-frame ones, with some missing. V, J and clone size are taken as reported in that table, and D and trimming were inferred from the DNA itself. This sample has 350,000 or so clones, with approximately 91% found just once.

The clonotype was recovered from a woman in her 30s who had been exposed to COVID-19. The source material was PBMCs or T cells enriched from blood (not recorded which). This chain links TRBV5-1 with TRBJ2-3; no reliable D call. The CDR3 spells CASSYTTDTQYF. The CDR3 nucleotides are TGCGCCAGCAGCTACACCACAGATACGCAGTATTTT.